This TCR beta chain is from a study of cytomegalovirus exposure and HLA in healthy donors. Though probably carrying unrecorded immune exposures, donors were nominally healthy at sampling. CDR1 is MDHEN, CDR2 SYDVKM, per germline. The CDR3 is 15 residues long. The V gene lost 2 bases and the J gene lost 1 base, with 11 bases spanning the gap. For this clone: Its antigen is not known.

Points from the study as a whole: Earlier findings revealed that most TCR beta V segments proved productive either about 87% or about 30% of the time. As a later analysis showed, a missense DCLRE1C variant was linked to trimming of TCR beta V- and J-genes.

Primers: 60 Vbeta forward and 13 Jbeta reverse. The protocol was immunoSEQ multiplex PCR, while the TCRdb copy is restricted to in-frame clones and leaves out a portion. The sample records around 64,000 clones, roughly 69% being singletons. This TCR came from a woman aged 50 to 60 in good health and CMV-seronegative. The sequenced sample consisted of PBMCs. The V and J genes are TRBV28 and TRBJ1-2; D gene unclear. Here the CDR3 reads CASSLPAGFNYGYTF. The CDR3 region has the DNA TGTGCCAGCAGTTTACCAGCGGGTTTTAACTATGGCTACACCTTC.